This TCR beta chain was identified in a study of beta chain features in type 1 diabetes. The study's findings and limits: Researchers report that Type 1 diabetes patients had moderately but significantly shorter TCRB CDR3s across all four CD4+ subsets.

The entirety of the isolated RNA underwent reverse transcription, so expressed TCRB transcripts were sequenced. Method: immunoSEQ multiplex PCR; TCRdb's copy keeps in-frame clones and lacks some. The profile shows over 600,000 clones, 9.5% to 15% of them singletons. Regarding this clone: No antigen is known for it.

The sequence derives from a man aged 25 to 40 with type 1 diabetes. Sequenced: naive CD4+ T cells from blood.

This CDR3 reads CAVGTTQETQYF. In DNA form, the CDR3 reads TGTGCCGTGGGGACAACCCAAGAGACCCAGTACTTC. The chain carries TRBV2 and TRBJ2-5, with D tentatively TRBD1 (6 bases). This CDR3 has 12 residues. Looked up from germline, CDR1 is SNHLY and CDR2 is FYNNEI. Trimming shortened V by 11 bases and J by 1 base, and 11 bases separated the two germline ends.